A selection of T cell receptor beta chains follows, all from one sample in a study of blood T cells in healthy people across ages. TCRdb processed the 5' RACE reads anew with MiXCR; each CDR3 protein has one entry. There are some 550,000 distinct CDR3 sequences in the sample; around 50% occur only once, and under 30% lies in the top ten. Material for sequencing was blood. The receptors derive from a man older than 75 in good health. CDR3s include the opening cysteine and the closing phenylalanine or tryptophan. D genes are given only for firm matches. Not every row has a clone size; where given, it reads once, few, many or a size class.

D: .; J: TRBJ2-5; length: 15; V: TRBV4-1; size: .; DNA: TGCGCCAGCAGCCAGGCCACGCTGTACCAAGAGACCCAGTACTTC; CDR3: CASSQATLYQETQYF
D: .; J: TRBJ2-7; length: 16; V: TRBV12-3/TRBV12-4; size: .; DNA: TGTGCCAGCAGCCGTACTTCGGGGTCTGCGGCCTACGAGCAGTACTTC; CDR3: CASSRTSGSAAYEQYF
D: .; J: TRBJ2-5; length: 13; V: TRBV12-5; size: few; DNA: TGTGCTAGTGGCTTAGACAGCCAAGAGACCCAGTACTTC; CDR3: CASGLDSQETQYF
D: .; J: TRBJ1-2; length: 15; V: TRBV7-9; size: .; DNA: TGTGCCAGCAGCTTAGCTGGGAGAGCTAACTATGGCTACACCTTC; CDR3: CASSLAGRANYGYTF
D: .; J: TRBJ2-3; length: 15; V: TRBV5-1; size: few; DNA: TGCGCCAGCAGCCGGACTACCGGGGGAATGGATACGCAGTATTTT; CDR3: CASSRTTGGMDTQYF
D: .; J: TRBJ2-3; length: 16; V: TRBV28; size: once; DNA: TGTGCCAGCAGGTCATTAACGGAGCCTAGCACCGATACGCAGTATTTT; CDR3: CASRSLTEPSTDTQYF
D: TRBD2; J: TRBJ2-1; length: 14; V: TRBV29-1; size: .; DNA: TGCAGCGTTTCGGGACTAGCGGGGTACAATGAGCAGTTCTTC; CDR3: CSVSGLAGYNEQFF
D: TRBD1; J: TRBJ2-7; length: 14; V: TRBV7-6; size: few; DNA: TGTGCCAGCAGCTTGAGGACAGGAGGCCACGAGCAGTACTTC; CDR3: CASSLRTGGHEQYF
D: TRBD1; J: TRBJ1-4; length: 16; V: TRBV6-6; size: .; DNA: TGTGCCAGCAGTTACTCGTGGGACAGGGGGAATGAAAAACTGTTTTTT; CDR3: CASSYSWDRGNEKLFF
D: TRBD2; J: TRBJ2-7; length: 17; V: TRBV7-2; size: once; DNA: TGTGCCAGCAGCTTATTCGGGGGGGCCAACCTCGTCTACGAGCAGTACTTC; CDR3: CASSLFGGANLVYEQYF
D: .; J: TRBJ2-3; length: 14; V: TRBV7-9; size: .; DNA: TGTGCCAGCAGCTCGAGTTATTCTGGAGATACGCAGTATTTT; CDR3: CASSSSYSGDTQYF
D: .; J: TRBJ2-1; length: 16; V: TRBV10-3; size: .; DNA: TGTGCCATCAGTGACGGGCGGAGGCTCGCGGGGAATGAGCAGTTCTTC; CDR3: CAISDGRRLAGNEQFF
D: TRBD2; J: TRBJ2-7; length: 15; V: TRBV28; size: few; DNA: TGTGCCAGCAGTTTAATAGCGGGACCTTCCTACGAGCAGTACTTC; CDR3: CASSLIAGPSYEQYF
D: TRBD1; J: TRBJ2-7; length: 13; V: TRBV20-1; size: .; DNA: TGCAGTGCTAGGACAGGGGGCTTTTGGGAGCAGTACTTC; CDR3: CSARTGGFWEQYF
D: .; J: TRBJ2-2; length: 15; V: TRBV6-2/TRBV6-3; size: .; DNA: TGTGCCAGCAATTACGGCAGTTCGAACACCGGGGAGCTGTTTTTT; CDR3: CASNYGSSNTGELFF
D: .; J: TRBJ2-1; length: 14; V: TRBV7-2; size: few; DNA: TGTGCCAGCAGCTTAGTTACAGACTACAATGAGCAGTTCTTC; CDR3: CASSLVTDYNEQFF
D: .; J: TRBJ2-5; length: 13; V: TRBV7-2; size: .; DNA: TGTGCCAGCAGCTGGACCAGGTCTGAGACCCAGTACTTC; CDR3: CASSWTRSETQYF
D: .; J: TRBJ1-5; length: 14; V: TRBV28; size: many; DNA: TGTGCCAGCGCCCGGAGGGTAGGTGGTCAGCCCCAGCATTTT; CDR3: CASARRVGGQPQHF
D: .; J: TRBJ1-4; length: 16; V: TRBV11-2; size: .; DNA: TGTGCCAGCAGCTCATCAGGGGAACGGGCTAATGAAAAACTGTTTTTT; CDR3: CASSSSGERANEKLFF
D: TRBD2; J: TRBJ2-1; length: 16; V: TRBV6-6; size: many; DNA: TGTGCCAGCAGTTACGGGCGGGAGTTCTTTGTCAATGAGCAGTTCTTC; CDR3: CASSYGREFFVNEQFF
D: .; J: TRBJ2-3; length: 12; V: TRBV27; size: .; DNA: TGTGCCAGCAGTTTATCGCCGGATACGCAGTATTTT; CDR3: CASSLSPDTQYF
D: .; J: TRBJ1-4; length: 17; V: TRBV25-1; size: .; DNA: TGTGCCAGCAGTGAGGGAAGGGTCGGGGGGGCAAATGAAAAACTGTTTTTT; CDR3: CASSEGRVGGANEKLFF
D: TRBD1; J: TRBJ2-4; length: 17; V: TRBV12-3/TRBV12-4; size: .; DNA: TGTGCCAGCAGCCCACTGGACAGGGTGGTGTCCAAAAACATTCAGTACTTC; CDR3: CASSPLDRVVSKNIQYF
D: .; J: TRBJ1-6; length: 15; V: TRBV4-3; size: few; DNA: TGCGCCAGCAGCCAAGTTGCCAGGGAGGGTTCACCCCTCCACTTT; CDR3: CASSQVAREGSPLHF
D: .; J: TRBJ1-2; length: 15; V: TRBV15; size: .; DNA: TGTGCCACCAGCAGATATACAGGGAGCGAAGGTGGCTACACCTTC; CDR3: CATSRYTGSEGGYTF
D: TRBD1; J: TRBJ1-3; length: 17; V: TRBV6-6; size: few; DNA: TGTGCCAGCAGTTCGACTCACCTATCAGGGGGGCTAAACACCATATATTTT; CDR3: CASSSTHLSGGLNTIYF
D: .; J: TRBJ2-1; length: 15; V: TRBV7-9; size: .; DNA: TGTGCCAGCAGCTTAACTGGAACCATCTCAGATGAGCAGTTCTTC; CDR3: CASSLTGTISDEQFF
D: .; J: TRBJ2-7; length: 14; V: TRBV20-1; size: .; DNA: TGCAGTGCTAGACCCCCACTAGATCTCTACGAGCAGTACTTC; CDR3: CSARPPLDLYEQYF
D: TRBD1; J: TRBJ2-1; length: 15; V: TRBV5-1; size: .; DNA: TGCGCCAGCAGTCCTCGGACAGGGAATAACAATGAGCAGTTCTTC; CDR3: CASSPRTGNNNEQFF
D: .; J: TRBJ2-1; length: 13; V: TRBV4-2; size: .; DNA: TGTGCCAGCAGCCAAGCTCGGAGGGGTGAGCAGTTCTTC; CDR3: CASSQARRGEQFF
D: TRBD2; J: TRBJ2-1; length: 18; V: TRBV7-2; size: .; DNA: TGTGCCAGCAGCGCCCGATCTAGCGGCGGACGCTCCTACAATGAGCAGTTCTTC; CDR3: CASSARSSGGRSYNEQFF
D: .; J: TRBJ2-5; length: 15; V: TRBV12-3/TRBV12-4; size: .; DNA: TGTGCCAGCAGCATAATCGGTCGGGGGACAGAGACCCAGTACTTC; CDR3: CASSIIGRGTETQYF
D: .; J: TRBJ1-2; length: 14; V: TRBV6-5; size: few; DNA: TGTGCCAGCAGCCCCCTGAGGACAAACTATGGCTACACCTTC; CDR3: CASSPLRTNYGYTF
D: .; J: TRBJ1-4; length: 14; V: TRBV10-3; size: .; DNA: TGTGCCATCAGCAACTCGGCAGCGAATGAAAAACTGTTTTTT; CDR3: CAISNSAANEKLFF
D: .; J: TRBJ1-4; length: 17; V: TRBV6-6; size: once; DNA: TGTGCCAGCAGTTACCCGACAGGACGTCCGACTAATGAAAAACTGTTTTTT; CDR3: CASSYPTGRPTNEKLFF
D: .; J: TRBJ2-1; length: 14; V: TRBV20-1; size: .; DNA: TGCAGTGCTAGATACAGCGGGTCCTACAATGAGCAGTTCTTC; CDR3: CSARYSGSYNEQFF
D: .; J: TRBJ1-2; length: 14; V: TRBV6-6; size: many; DNA: TGTGCCAGCAGTTACGGGGGGGGCGCGTATGGCTACACCTTC; CDR3: CASSYGGGAYGYTF
D: TRBD1; J: TRBJ2-7; length: 16; V: TRBV6-6; size: .; DNA: TGTGCCAGCAGTTCCTCCGGGGGACAGGGGATCTACGAGCAGTACTTC; CDR3: CASSSSGGQGIYEQYF
D: .; J: TRBJ2-3; length: 16; V: TRBV7-9; size: .; DNA: TGTGCCAGCAGCTTAGGATCGGGGTGGGGCACAGGTACGCAGTATTTT; CDR3: CASSLGSGWGTGTQYF